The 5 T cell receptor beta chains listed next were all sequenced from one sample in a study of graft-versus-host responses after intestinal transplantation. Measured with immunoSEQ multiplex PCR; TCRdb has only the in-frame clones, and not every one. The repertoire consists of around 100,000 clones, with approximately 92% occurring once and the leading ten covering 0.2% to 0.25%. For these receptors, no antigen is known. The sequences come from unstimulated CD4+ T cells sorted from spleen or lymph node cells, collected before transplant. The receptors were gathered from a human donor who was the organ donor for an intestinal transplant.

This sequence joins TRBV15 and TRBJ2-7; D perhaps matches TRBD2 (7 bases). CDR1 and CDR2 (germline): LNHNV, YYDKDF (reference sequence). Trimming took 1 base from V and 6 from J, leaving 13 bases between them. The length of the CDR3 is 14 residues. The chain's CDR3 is CATSRGGGGFEQYF. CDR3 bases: TGTGCCACCAGCAGAGGGGGAGGGGGGTTCGAGCAGTACTTC.

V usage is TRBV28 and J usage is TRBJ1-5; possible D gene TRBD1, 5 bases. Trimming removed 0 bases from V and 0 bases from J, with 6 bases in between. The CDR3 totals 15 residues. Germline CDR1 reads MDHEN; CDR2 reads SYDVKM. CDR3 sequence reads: CASSLWGDSNQPQHF. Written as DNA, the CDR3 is TGTGCCAGCAGTTTATGGGGGGATAGCAATCAGCCCCAGCATTTT.

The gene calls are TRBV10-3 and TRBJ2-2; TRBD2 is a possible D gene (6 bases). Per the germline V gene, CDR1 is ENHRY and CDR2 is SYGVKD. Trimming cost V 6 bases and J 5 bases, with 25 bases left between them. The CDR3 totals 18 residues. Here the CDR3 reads CAISRPPGSTGVTGELFF. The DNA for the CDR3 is TGTGCCATCAGCCGGCCACCTGGTTCCACGGGAGTTACCGGGGAGCTGTTTTTT.

Written as DNA, the CDR3 is TGTGCCAGTAGTATGGTCAGGGGGCACTACTACGAGCAGTACTTC. Its protein product is CASSMVRGHYYEQYF. The chain combines TRBV19 with TRBJ2-7; 8 positions match TRBD1. The CDR3 length is 15 residues. V shed 3 bases and J 3 bases; nucleotides not matched to a gene: 7. Germline CDR1 is LNHDA and CDR2 is SQIVND (reference sequence).

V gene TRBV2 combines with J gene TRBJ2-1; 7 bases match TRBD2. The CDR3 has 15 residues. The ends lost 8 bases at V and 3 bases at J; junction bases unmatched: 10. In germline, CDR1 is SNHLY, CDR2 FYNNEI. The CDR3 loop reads CASSEQVAGYNEQFF. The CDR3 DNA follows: TGTGCCAGCTCCGAACAGGTAGCGGGCTACAATGAGCAGTTCTTC.